This T cell receptor (beta chain) emerged from a study of vaccination and CD4 T cells after COVID-19. As for treatment: roughly 10-day PBMC culture with coronavirus spike peptide pools or control peptides (ViraFEST assay). At the Johns Hopkins FTIC core, DNA taken from cultured CD4+ T cells was sequenced by way of the Oncomine TCR Beta short-read assay. TCRdb redid the calling of the PCR reads with MiXCR, one entry per CDR3 protein. The table has 15,000 to 20,000 distinct CDR3 sequences, 25% to 30% seen once; the top ten hold approximately 15%. This clonotype was recorded a few times. Its matching antigen is unknown. Germline assignment: CDR1 SQVTM and CDR2 ANQGSEA. V lost 7 bases and J lost 0, with 10 bases in between. The CDR3 is 13 amino acids.

Sequenced input: cultured CD4+ T cells from blood. The rearrangement joins TRBV29-1 to TRBJ1-5; D is uncertain. The clonotype originates from a human donor with COVID-19. Written as DNA, the CDR3 is TGCAGCGCCGTCCTCGGTAGCAATCAGCCCCAGCATTTT. Protein product: CSAVLGSNQPQHF. The full variable domain, rest sourced from reference TRBV29-1 and TRBJ1-5, is SAVISQKPSRDICQRGTSLTIQCQVDSQVTMMFWYRQQPGQSLTLIATANQGSEATYESGFVIDKFPISRPNLTFSTLTVSNMSPEDSSIYLCSAVLGSNQPQHFGDGTRLSIL.